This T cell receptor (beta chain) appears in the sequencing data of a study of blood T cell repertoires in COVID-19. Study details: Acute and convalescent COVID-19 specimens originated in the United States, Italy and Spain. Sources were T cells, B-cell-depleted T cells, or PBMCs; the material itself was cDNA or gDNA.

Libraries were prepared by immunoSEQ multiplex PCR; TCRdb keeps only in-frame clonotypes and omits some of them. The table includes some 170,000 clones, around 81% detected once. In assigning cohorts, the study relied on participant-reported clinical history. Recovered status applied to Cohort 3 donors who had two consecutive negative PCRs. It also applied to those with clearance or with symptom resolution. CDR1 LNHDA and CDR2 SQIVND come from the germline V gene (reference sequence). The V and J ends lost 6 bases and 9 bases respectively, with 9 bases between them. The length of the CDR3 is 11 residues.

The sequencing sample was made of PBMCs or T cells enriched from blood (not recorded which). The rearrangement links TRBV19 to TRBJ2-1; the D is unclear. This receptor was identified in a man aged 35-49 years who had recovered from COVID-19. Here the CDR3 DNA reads TGTGCCAGTAGATCCCCCGTTGAGCAGTTCTTC. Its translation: CASRSPVEQFF.